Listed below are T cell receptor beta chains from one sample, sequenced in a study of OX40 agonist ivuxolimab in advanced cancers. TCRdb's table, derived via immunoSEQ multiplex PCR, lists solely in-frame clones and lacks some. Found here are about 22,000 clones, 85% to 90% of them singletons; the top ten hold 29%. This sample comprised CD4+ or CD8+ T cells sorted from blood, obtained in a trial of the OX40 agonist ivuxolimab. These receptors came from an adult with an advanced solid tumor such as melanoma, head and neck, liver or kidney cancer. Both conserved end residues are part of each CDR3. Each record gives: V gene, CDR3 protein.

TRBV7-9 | CASSSGEGGPAYEQYF
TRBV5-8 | CASSQDRLQLLTMGYTF
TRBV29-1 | CSVEQGSFFSGNTIYF
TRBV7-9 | CASSISYQQETQYF
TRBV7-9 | CATGPPSTDTQYF
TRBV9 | CASSGAARSYNEQFF
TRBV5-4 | CASSPTSGRQYF
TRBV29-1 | CSVQQGCEQYF
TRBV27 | CASSPGTGGIKGYTF
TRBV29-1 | CSVDGAGASTDTQYF
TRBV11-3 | CASSSPTTLGEQYF
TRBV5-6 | CASSLGRNVNRQFF
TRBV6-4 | CASRRGTGSSYEQYF
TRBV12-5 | CASGSGGLYYEQYF
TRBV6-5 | CASIGPGYEQYF
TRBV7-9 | CASSLAWTSGPDGQFF
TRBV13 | CASTLVIGSGANVLTF
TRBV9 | CASSGGQGSTDTQYF
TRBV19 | CASSIQGASTDTQYF
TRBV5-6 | CASSGTSGRPNTGELFF
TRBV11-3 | CASSLRGPAYEQYF
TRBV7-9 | CASSSGQRGYF
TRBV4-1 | CASSRGGAGLTYEQYF
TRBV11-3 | CASSTRESGANVLTF
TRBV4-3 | CASSQDLIGGRGDEQFF
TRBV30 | CAWLRRETRSEQFF
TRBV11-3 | CASSPRGRGSSYEQYF
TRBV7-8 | CASSSTFEAFF
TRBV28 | CASSPQTYLNTEAFF
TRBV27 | CASSSRPSGYEQYF
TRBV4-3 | CASSQGLDRFGGYTF
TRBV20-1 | CSALYGYTF
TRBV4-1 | CASSQGQGAKDEQFF
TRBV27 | CASSGSGGGDEQYF
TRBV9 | CASSLPPTSEQYF
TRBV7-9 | CASSLALDPGNTIYF
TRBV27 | CASSPGTTTNEKLFF
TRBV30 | CAWNPQTGGNTEAFF
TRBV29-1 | CSVEVQGPRYEQYF
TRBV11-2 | CASSGAAEKLFF
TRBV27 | CASSLTQGAGTEAFF
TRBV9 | CASIAPPNYEQYF
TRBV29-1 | CSVEGLAGPEQFF
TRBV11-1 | CASSSGFLTDTQYF
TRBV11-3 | CASSFYIAGPRDEQFF
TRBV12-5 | CASGFSRQAYEQYF
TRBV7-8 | CASSWYSGNSYNEQFF
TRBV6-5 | CASSSLRVGYEQYF
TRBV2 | CASRRLGDRRYEQYF
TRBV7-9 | CASSGSGRYNEQFF
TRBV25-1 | CASSEGGPWGTQYF
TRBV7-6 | CASIPGQGYQETQYF
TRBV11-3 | CASSSRDSRDYGYTF